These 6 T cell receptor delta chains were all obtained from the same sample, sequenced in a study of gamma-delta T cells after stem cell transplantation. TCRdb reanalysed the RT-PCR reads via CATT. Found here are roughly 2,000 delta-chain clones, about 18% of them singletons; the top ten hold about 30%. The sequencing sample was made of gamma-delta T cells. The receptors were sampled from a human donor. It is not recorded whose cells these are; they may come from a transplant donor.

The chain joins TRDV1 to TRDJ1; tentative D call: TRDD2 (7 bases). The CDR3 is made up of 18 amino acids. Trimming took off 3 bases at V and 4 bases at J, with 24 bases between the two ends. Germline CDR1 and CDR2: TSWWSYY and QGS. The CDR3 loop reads CALGEHLPPWGPLDKLIF. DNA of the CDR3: TGTGCTCTTGGGGAGCACCTTCCTCCATGGGGGCCACTCGATAAACTCATCTTT.

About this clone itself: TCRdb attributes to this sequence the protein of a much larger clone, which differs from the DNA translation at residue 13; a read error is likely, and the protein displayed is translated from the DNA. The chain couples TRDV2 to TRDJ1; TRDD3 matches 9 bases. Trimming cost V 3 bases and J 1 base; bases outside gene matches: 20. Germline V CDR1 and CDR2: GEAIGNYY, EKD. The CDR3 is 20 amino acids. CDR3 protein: CACDLMSAGLGDSSTDKLIF. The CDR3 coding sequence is TGTGCCTGTGACTTGATGTCGGCGGGGCTGGGGGATTCATCCACCGATAAACTCATCTTT.

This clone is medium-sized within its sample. The CDR3 nucleotides read TGTGCCTGTGACACTTTGGCCGGAGACTGGGACCAGGCGGACGATAAACTCATCTTT. Amino acid sequence: CACDTLAGDWDQADDKLIF. The chain has TRDV2 and TRDJ1; D might be TRDD3 (6 bases). Trimming cost V 1 base and J 4 bases, with 27 bases left between them. This CDR3 contains 19 residues. Germline V gene data show CDR1 as GEAIGNYY and CDR2 as EKD.

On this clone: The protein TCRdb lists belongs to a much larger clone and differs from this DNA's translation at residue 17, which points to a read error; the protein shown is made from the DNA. CDR3 DNA: TGTGCCTGTGACACCGTTGAGATGGGGGATCCAAACTTAAACACCGATCAACTCATCTTT. Translated: CACDTVEMGDPNLNTDQLIF. This chain connects TRDV2 to TRDJ1, with 8 bases identical to TRDD3. There are 20 residues in the CDR3. Germline CDR1 reads GEAIGNYY; CDR2 reads EKD.

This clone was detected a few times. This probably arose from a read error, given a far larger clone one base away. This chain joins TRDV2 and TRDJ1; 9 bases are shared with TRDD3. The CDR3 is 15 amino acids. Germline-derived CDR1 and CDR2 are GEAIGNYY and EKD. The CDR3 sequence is CSCDTLGDSTDKLIF. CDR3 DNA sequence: TGTTCCTGTGACACCCTGGGGGATTCCACCGATAAACTCATCTTT.

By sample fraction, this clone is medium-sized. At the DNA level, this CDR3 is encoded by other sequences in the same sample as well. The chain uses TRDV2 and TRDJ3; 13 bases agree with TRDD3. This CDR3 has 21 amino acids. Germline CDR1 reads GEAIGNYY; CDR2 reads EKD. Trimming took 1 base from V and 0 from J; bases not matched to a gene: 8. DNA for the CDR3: TGTGCCTGTGACACTGGGCAACTGGGGGATACGCTCTCCTGGGACACCCGACAGATGTTTTTC. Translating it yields CACDTGQLGDTLSWDTRQMFF.